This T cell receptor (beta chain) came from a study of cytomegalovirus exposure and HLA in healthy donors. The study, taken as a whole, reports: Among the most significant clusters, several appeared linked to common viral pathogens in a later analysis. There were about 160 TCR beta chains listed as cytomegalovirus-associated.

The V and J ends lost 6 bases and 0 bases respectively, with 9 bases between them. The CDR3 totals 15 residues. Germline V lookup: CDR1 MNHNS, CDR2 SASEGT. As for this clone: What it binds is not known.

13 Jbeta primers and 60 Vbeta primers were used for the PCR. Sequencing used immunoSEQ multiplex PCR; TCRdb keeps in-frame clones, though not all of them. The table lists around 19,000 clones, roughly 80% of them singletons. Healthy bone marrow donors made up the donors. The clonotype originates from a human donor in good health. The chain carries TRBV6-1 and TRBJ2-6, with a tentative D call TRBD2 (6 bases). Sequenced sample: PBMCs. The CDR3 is CASSGGISGANVLTF. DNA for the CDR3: TGTGCCAGCAGCGGAGGGATCTCTGGGGCCAACGTCCTGACTTTC.